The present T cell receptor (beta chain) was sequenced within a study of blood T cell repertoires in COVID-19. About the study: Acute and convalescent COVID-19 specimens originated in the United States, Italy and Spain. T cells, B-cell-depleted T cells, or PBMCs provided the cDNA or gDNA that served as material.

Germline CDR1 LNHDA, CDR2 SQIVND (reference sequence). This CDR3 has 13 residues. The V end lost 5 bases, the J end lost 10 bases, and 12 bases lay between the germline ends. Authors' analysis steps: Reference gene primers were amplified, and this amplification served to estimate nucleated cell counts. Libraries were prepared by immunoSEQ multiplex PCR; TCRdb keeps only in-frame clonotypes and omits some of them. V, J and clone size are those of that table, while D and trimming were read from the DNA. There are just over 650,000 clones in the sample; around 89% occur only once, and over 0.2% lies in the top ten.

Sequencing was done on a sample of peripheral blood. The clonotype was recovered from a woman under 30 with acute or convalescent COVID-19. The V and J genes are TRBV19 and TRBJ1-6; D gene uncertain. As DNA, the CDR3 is TGTGCCAGTAGTCCTCTTAGCAGCTCACCCCTCCACTTT. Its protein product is CASSPLSSSPLHF.